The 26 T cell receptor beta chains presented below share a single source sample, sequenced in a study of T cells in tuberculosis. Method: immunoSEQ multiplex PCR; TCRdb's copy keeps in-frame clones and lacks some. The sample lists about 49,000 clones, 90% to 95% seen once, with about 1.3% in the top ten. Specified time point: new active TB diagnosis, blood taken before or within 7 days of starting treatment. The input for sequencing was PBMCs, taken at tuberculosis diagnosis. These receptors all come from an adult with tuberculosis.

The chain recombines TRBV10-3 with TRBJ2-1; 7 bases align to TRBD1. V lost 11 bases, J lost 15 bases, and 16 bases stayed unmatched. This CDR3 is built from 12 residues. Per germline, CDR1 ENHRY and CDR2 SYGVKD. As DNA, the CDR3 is TGTGCCGTATCGCACCCCGAACAGGGGATGTTCTTC. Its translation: CAVSHPEQGMFF.

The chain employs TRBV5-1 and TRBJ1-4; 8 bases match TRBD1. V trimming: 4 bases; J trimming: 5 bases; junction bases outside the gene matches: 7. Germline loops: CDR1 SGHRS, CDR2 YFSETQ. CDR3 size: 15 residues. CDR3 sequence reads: CASSLGQGGNEKLFF. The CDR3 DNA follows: TGCGCCAGCAGCCTCGGACAGGGAGGCAATGAAAAACTGTTTTTT.

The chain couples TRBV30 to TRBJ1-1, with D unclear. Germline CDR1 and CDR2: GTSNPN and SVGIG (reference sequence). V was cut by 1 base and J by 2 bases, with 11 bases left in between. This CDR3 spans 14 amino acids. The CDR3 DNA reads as TGTGCCTGGAGTGACTACAAGATAAACACTGAAGCTTTCTTT. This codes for CAWSDYKINTEAFF.

The CDR3 coding sequence is TGTGCCAGCAGCTCGACTAGCGGGAACACCGGGGAGCTGTTTTTT. It translates to CASSSTSGNTGELFF. The chain links TRBV7-3 to TRBJ2-2; 9 nucleotides match TRBD2. CDR3 length equals 15 residues. With 4 bases clipped from V and 1 base from J, the junction kept 1 base outside the gene matches. Germline-derived CDR1 and CDR2 are SGHTA and FQGTGA.

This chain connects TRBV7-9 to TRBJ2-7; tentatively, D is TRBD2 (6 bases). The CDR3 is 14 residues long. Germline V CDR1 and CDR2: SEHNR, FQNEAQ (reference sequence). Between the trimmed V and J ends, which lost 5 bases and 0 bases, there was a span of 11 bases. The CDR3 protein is CASSTTGDSYEQYF. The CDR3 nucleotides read TGTGCCAGCAGCACTACGGGGGACTCCTACGAGCAGTACTTC.

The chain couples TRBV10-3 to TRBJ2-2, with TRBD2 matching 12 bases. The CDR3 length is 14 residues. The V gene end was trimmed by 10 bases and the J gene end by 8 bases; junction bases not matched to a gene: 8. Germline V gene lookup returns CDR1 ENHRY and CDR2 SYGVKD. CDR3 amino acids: CATEALAGGGELFF. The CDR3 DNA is TGTGCCACCGAAGCGCTAGCGGGAGGGGGGGAGCTGTTTTTT.

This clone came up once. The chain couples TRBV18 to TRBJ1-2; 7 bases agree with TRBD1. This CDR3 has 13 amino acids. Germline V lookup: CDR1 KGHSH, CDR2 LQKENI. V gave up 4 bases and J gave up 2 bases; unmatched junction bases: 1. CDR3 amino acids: CASSQDRNYGYTF. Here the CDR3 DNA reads TGTGCCAGCTCACAGGACAGGAACTATGGCTACACCTTC.

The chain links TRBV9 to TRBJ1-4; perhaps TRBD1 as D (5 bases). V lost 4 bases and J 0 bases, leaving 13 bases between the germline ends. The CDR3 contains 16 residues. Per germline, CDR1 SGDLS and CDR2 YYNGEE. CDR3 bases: TGTGCCAGCAGCCTCGCCCGGGGGGCAACTAATGAAAAACTGTTTTTT. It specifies CASSLARGATNEKLFF.

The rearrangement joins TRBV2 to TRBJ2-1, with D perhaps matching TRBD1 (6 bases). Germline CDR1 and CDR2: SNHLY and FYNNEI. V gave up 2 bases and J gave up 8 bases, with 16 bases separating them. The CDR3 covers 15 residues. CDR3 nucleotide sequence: TGTGCCAGCAGTGAAAATCTTAGACAGGTCCATGAGCAGTTCTTC. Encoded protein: CASSENLRQVHEQFF.

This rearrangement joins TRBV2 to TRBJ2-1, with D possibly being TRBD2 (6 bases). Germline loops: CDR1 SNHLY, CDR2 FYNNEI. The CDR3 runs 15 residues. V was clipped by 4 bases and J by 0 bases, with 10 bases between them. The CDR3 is CASSVNGGSYNEQFF. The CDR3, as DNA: TGTGCCAGCAGTGTAAACGGGGGCTCCTACAATGAGCAGTTCTTC.

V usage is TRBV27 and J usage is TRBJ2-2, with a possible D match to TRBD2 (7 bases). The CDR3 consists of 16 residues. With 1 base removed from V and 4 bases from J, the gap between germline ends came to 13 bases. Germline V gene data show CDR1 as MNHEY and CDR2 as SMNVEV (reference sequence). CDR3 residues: CASSLFARGGTGELFF. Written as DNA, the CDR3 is TGTGCCAGCAGTTTATTCGCTAGGGGGGGCACCGGGGAGCTGTTTTTT.

CDR3 sequence reads: CASSWGGSGANVLTF. The CDR3 region has the DNA TGCGCCAGCAGCTGGGGAGGGTCTGGGGCCAACGTCCTGACTTTC. This chain connects TRBV5-1 to TRBJ2-6, with TRBD2 matching 7 bases. This CDR3 is 15 amino acids long. J lost 1 base, V lost 3 bases, and 1 base had no gene match. Germline loops: CDR1 SGHRS, CDR2 YFSETQ.

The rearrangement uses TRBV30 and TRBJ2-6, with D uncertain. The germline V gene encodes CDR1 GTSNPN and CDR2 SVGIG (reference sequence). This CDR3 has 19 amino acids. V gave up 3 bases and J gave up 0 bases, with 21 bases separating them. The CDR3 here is CAWSALRSFGSSGANVLTF. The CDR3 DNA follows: TGTGCCTGGAGCGCTCTTCGTTCGTTTGGTAGCTCTGGGGCCAACGTCCTGACTTTC.

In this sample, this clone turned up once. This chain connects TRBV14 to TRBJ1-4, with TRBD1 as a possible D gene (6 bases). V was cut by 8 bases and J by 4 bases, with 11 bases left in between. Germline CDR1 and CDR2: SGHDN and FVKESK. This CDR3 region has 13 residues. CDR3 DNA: TGTGCCAGCCGAGGACAGTTTAATGAAAAACTGTTTTTT. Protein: CASRGQFNEKLFF.

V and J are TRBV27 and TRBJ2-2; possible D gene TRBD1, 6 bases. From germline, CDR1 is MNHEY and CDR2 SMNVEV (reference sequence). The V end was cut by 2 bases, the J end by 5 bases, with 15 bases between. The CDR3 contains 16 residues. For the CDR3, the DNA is TGTGCCAGCAGTTTACCCGGGGCAGGGGTAACCGGGGAGCTGTTTTTT. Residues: CASSLPGAGVTGELFF.

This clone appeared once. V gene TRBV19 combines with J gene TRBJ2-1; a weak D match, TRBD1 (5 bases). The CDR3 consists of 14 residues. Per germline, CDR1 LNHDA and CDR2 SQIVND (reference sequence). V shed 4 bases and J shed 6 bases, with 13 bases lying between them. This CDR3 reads CASSTHTGTNEQFF. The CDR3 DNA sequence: TGTGCCAGTAGTACCCACACAGGCACCAATGAGCAGTTCTTC.

This CDR3 reads CASSTGINSYEQYF. DNA of the CDR3: TGTGCCAGCAGTACAGGGATCAACTCCTACGAGCAGTACTTC. The V and J genes are TRBV2 and TRBJ2-7; a weak D match, TRBD1 (6 bases). V lost 5 bases to trimming and J lost 0 bases, with 11 bases between them. The CDR3 length is 14 residues. The germline V gene encodes CDR1 SNHLY and CDR2 FYNNEI.

For the CDR3, the DNA is TGTGCCAGCAGTCAGGGAAGGTCCAAAAACATTCAGTACTTC. Protein sequence: CASSQGRSKNIQYF. The chain links TRBV28 to TRBJ2-4; weak D call: TRBD1 (5 bases). The CDR3 is 14 residues long. The V gene's germline CDR1 is MDHEN and CDR2 SYDVKM. Trimming stripped 5 bases from V and 2 bases from J, with 10 bases between.

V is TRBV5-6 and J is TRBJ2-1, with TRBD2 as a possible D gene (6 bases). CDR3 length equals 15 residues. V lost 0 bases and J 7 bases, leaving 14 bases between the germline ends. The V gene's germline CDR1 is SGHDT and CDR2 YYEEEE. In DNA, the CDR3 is TGTGCCAGCAGCTTGGATGCGGGGACTTCAAATGAGCAGTTCTTC. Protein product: CASSLDAGTSNEQFF.

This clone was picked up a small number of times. The CDR3 sequence: CASSMGQGVGGYTF. The CDR3 coding sequence is TGTGCCAGTAGTATGGGACAGGGGGTAGGAGGCTACACCTTC. The chain combines TRBV19 with TRBJ1-2; 11 bases are shared with TRBD1. Germline CDR1 is LNHDA and CDR2 is SQIVND (reference sequence). Germline trimming cut 3 bases from V and 8 bases from J; bases unmatched to any gene: 5. This CDR3 comprises 14 residues.

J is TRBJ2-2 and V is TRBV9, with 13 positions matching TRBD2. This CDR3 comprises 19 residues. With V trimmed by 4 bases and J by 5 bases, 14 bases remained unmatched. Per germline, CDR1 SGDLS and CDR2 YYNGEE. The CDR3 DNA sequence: TGTGCCAGCAGCCCCAGACCGGGACTAGCGGGGACGGGGACCGGGGAGCTGTTTTTT. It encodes CASSPRPGLAGTGTGELFF. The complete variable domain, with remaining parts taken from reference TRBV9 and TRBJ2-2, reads DSGVTQTPKHLITATGQRVTLRCSPRSGDLSVYWYQQSLDQGLQFLIQYYNGEERAKGNILERFSAQQFPDLHSELNLSSLELGDSALYFCASSPRPGLAGTGTGELFFGEGSRLTVL.

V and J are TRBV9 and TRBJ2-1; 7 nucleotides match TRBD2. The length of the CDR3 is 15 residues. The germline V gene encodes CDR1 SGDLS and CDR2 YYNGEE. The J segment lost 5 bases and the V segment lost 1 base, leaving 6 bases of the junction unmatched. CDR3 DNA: TGTGCCAGCAGCGTACACGGCGGGAGTAACAATGAGCAGTTCTTC. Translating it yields CASSVHGGSNNEQFF.

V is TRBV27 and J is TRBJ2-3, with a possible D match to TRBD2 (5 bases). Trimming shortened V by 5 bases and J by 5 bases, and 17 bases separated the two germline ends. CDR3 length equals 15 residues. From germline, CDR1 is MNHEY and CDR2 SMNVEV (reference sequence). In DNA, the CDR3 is TGTGCCAGCAGTCCTCCGGCGGGCTTCGGAGATACGCAGTATTTT. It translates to CASSPPAGFGDTQYF.

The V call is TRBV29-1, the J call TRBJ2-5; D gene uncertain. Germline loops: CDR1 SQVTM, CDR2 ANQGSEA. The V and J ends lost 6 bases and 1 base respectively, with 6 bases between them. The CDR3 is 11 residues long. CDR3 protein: CSVGLQETQYF. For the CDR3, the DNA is TGCAGCGTGGGCCTCCAAGAGACCCAGTACTTC.

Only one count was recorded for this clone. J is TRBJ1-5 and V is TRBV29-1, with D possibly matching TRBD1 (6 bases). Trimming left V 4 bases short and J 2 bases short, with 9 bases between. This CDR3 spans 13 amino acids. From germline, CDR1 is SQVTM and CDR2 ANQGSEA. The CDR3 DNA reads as TGCAGCGTTGCGGCAGGGGGCAATCAGCCCCAGCATTTT. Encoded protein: CSVAAGGNQPQHF.

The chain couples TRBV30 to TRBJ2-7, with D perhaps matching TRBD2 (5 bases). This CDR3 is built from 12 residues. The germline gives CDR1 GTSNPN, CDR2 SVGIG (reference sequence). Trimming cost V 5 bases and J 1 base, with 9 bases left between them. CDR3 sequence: CAWSGISYEQYF. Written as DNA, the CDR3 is TGTGCCTGGTCGGGGATTTCCTACGAGCAGTACTTC.